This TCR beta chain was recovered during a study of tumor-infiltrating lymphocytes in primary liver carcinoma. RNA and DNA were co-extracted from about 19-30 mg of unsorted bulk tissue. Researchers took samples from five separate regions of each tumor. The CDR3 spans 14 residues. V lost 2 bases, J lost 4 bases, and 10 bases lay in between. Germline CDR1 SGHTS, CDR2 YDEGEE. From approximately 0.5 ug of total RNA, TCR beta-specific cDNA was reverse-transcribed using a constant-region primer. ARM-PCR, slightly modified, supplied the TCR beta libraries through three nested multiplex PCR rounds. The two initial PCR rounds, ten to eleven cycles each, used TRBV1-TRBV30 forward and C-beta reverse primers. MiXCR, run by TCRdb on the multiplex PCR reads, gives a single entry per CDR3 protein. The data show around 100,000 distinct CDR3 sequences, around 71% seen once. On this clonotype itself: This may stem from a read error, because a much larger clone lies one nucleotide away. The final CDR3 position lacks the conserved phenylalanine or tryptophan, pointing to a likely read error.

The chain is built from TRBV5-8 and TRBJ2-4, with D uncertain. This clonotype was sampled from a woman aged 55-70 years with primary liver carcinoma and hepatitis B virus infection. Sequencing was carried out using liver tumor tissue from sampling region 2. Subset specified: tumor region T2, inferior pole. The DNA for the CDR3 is TGTGCCAGCAGCTTCGAACAGACTAAAAACATTCAGTACCTC. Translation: CASSFEQTKNIQYL.